These 28 T cell receptor beta chains came from one sample sequenced in a study of cytomegalovirus exposure and HLA in healthy donors. Measured with immunoSEQ multiplex PCR; TCRdb has only the in-frame clones, and not every one. The sample lists roughly 250,000 clones, around 87% seen once, with more than 0.35% in the top ten. The sequenced material came from PBMCs. These receptors originate from a woman aged 18-29 years in good health and CMV-seronegative.

The chain has TRBV30 and TRBJ2-5; D is possibly TRBD2 (6 bases). Trimming left V 2 bases short and J 3 bases short, with 7 bases between. CDR1 GTSNPN and CDR2 SVGIG come from the germline V gene (reference sequence). CDR3 length: 12 residues. CDR3 DNA: TGTGCCTGGAGTTCGGGGGAAGAGACCCAGTACTTC. Its translation is CAWSSGEETQYF.

In DNA, the CDR3 is TGTGCCAGCAGGGCTCGGGACAGTCGGCAATACGAGCAGTACGTC. This translates into CASRARDSRQYEQYV. This chain uses TRBV28 with TRBJ2-7; 7 positions agree with TRBD1. The V and J ends lost 6 bases and 4 bases, in that order; junction bases with no gene match: 12. The V gene's germline CDR1 is MDHEN and CDR2 SYDVKM. The CDR3 consists of 15 residues.

J is TRBJ2-1 and V is TRBV5-6, with D possibly matching TRBD2 (5 bases). The germline V and J ends were trimmed by 0 bases and 1 base, with 8 bases remaining between them. This CDR3 region has 15 residues. Germline CDR1 SGHDT, CDR2 YYEEEE. CDR3 in DNA: TGTGCCAGCAGCTTGGATCCGGGATCCTACAATGAGCAGTTCTTC. The encoded protein is CASSLDPGSYNEQFF.

J is TRBJ1-5 and V is TRBV6-5; no clear D. This CDR3 region has 13 residues. Germline-derived CDR1 and CDR2 are MNHEY and SVGAGI. Trimming shortened V by 3 bases and J by 3 bases, and 6 bases separated the two germline ends. The CDR3 DNA follows: TGTGCCAGCAGTTATCAGGTCAATCAGCCCCAGCATTTT. It translates to CASSYQVNQPQHF.

The V and J genes are TRBV30 and TRBJ1-1; no reliable D call. Germline CDR1 GTSNPN, CDR2 SVGIG (reference sequence). There are 13 residues in the CDR3. V was clipped by 0 bases and J by 1 base, with 6 bases between them. CDR3 protein: CAWSVSENTEAFF. For the CDR3, the DNA is TGTGCCTGGAGTGTGAGTGAGAACACTGAAGCTTTCTTT.

The chain recombines TRBV2 with TRBJ2-3; 14 bases are a match to TRBD2. The CDR3 runs to 16 residues. CDR1 is SNHLY, CDR2 FYNNEI, per germline. J lost 9 bases, V lost 7 bases, and 12 bases had no gene match. The CDR3 DNA sequence: TGTGCCAGCACCAATCCGACTAGCGGGGGGGCCGGGACGCAGTATTTT. Its translation is CASTNPTSGGAGTQYF.

The chain combines TRBV6-6 with TRBJ2-2, with D hard to call. V lost 4 bases, J lost 1 base, and 7 bases lay in between. The germline gives CDR1 MNHNY, CDR2 SVGAGI (reference sequence). The CDR3 spans 14 residues. The CDR3 DNA reads TGTGCCAGCAGTTCCCAACAGAACACCGGGGAGCTGTTTTTT. The encoded protein is CASSSQQNTGELFF.

V and J are TRBV7-7 and TRBJ2-5; TRBD1 matches at 12 bases. Trimming cost V 4 bases and J 5 bases; bases outside gene matches: 8. The CDR3 contains 16 residues. In germline, CDR1 is SSHAT, CDR2 FNYEAQ (reference sequence). The CDR3 reads CASSYGDRGRLETQYF. CDR3 nucleotides: TGTGCCAGCAGCTATGGGGACAGGGGGCGGCTTGAGACCCAGTACTTC. The full variable domain, its missing parts supplied by reference TRBV7-7 and TRBJ2-5, is GAGVSQSPRYKVTKRGQDVTLRCDPISSHATLYWYQQALGQGPEFLTYFNYEAQPDKSGLPSDRFSAERPEGSISTLTIQRTEQRDSAMYRCASSYGDRGRLETQYFGPGTRLLVL.

The V call is TRBV6-6, the J call TRBJ1-2; D possibly corresponds to TRBD1 (5 bases). The CDR3 consists of 13 residues. Germline V gives CDR1 MNHNY, CDR2 SVGAGI (reference sequence). Trimming cost V 2 bases and J 5 bases, with 9 bases left between them. The CDR3 sequence: CASSYKGNYGYTF. DNA of the CDR3: TGTGCCAGCAGTTACAAGGGGAATTATGGCTACACCTTC.

This chain joins TRBV5-6 and TRBJ2-6; unclear D gene. V was clipped by 0 bases and J by 1 base, with 11 bases between them. Germline values: CDR1 SGHDT, CDR2 YYEEEE. The CDR3 totals 17 residues. The CDR3 sequence: CASSLGVTLSGANVLTF. The DNA of the CDR3 is TGTGCCAGCAGCTTGGGAGTCACCCTTTCTGGGGCCAACGTCCTGACTTTC.

V and J are TRBV2 and TRBJ2-1; no definite D call. Germline lookup yields CDR1 SNHLY and CDR2 FYNNEI. The V end lost 10 bases, the J end lost 6 bases, and 10 bases lay between the germline ends. This CDR3 region has 11 residues. The CDR3 DNA sequence: TGTGCCACTATGGTTTCCAATGAGCAGTTCTTC. Its protein product is CATMVSNEQFF.

CDR3 nucleotides: TGTGCCATCAGTGAGTCCGACAGGGTAGCTAACTATGGCTACACCTTC. Its translation is CAISESDRVANYGYTF. The chain employs TRBV10-3 and TRBJ1-2; TRBD1 matches at 7 bases. Germline CDR1 ENHRY, CDR2 SYGVKD. The CDR3 is made up of 16 amino acids. The V and J ends lost 0 bases and 0 bases, in that order; junction bases with no gene match: 4.

The chain joins TRBV29-1 to TRBJ2-1; D gene unclear. The CDR3 covers 12 residues. In germline, CDR1 is SQVTM, CDR2 ANQGSEA. V was pared by 5 bases and J by 4 bases, with 9 bases between. CDR3 in DNA: TGCAGCGTTTACCTAGGTTACAATGAGCAGTTCTTC. It encodes CSVYLGYNEQFF.

Only one count was recorded for this clone. This chain uses TRBV5-1 with TRBJ1-2; 8 bases fit TRBD1. This CDR3 comprises 17 residues. The germline V gene encodes CDR1 SGHRS and CDR2 YFSETQ. V lost 1 base to trimming and J lost 5 bases; unmatched junction nucleotides: 13. For the CDR3, the DNA is TGCGCCAGCAGCTTGAAGCAGACAGGGGCGGCAGGTTATGGCTACACCTTC. Translating gives CASSLKQTGAAGYGYTF.

V is TRBV11-2 and J is TRBJ1-1, with D maybe TRBD1 (5 bases). Looked up from germline, CDR1 is SGHAT and CDR2 is FQNNGV. Trimming pared 3 bases from V and 4 bases from J, leaving 18 bases between. The CDR3 extends over 16 amino acids. CDR3: CASSFPSGKGFTEAFF. The CDR3 nucleotides are TGTGCCAGCAGCTTTCCCTCAGGGAAGGGTTTCACTGAAGCTTTCTTT.

This rearrangement joins TRBV7-2 to TRBJ2-3, with TRBD2 matching over 11 bases. The CDR3 runs to 16 residues. CDR1 and CDR2 from the germline V gene are SGHTA and FQGNSA. J was trimmed by 2 bases and V by 5 bases; bases with no gene match: 6. CDR3 bases: TGTGCCAGCAGCCTCGGGACTAGCGGATACACAGATACGCAGTATTTT. Amino acids: CASSLGTSGYTDTQYF.

The chain has TRBV18 and TRBJ1-2; TRBD1 might be the D (6 bases). V lost 0 bases and J 8 bases, leaving 13 bases between the germline ends. Germline V CDR1 and CDR2: KGHSH, LQKENI. This CDR3 is built from 14 residues. CDR3 residues: CASSPPAGAGGYTF. Here the CDR3 DNA reads TGTGCCAGCTCACCACCCGCGGGGGCGGGAGGCTACACCTTC.

V and J are TRBV6-5 and TRBJ2-1; 9 bases map to TRBD1. This CDR3 region has 15 residues. From germline, CDR1 is MNHEY and CDR2 SVGAGI. The V and J ends lost 2 bases and 8 bases, in that order; junction bases with no gene match: 7. In DNA, the CDR3 is TGTGCCAGCAGTTACCCGGGACAGGGTTTTCATGAGCAGTTCTTC. This encodes CASSYPGQGFHEQFF.

The genes are TRBV7-9 and TRBJ1-3, with D unclear. The V end was cut by 0 bases, the J end by 4 bases, with 10 bases between. Germline CDR1 SEHNR, CDR2 FQNEAQ (reference sequence). This CDR3 comprises 15 residues. The CDR3 DNA follows: TGTGCCAGCAGCTTAGCGTTGACAACCGGAAACACCATATATTTT. Protein sequence: CASSLALTTGNTIYF.

The rearrangement joins TRBV6-5 to TRBJ1-4; possibly TRBD1 for D (6 bases). With 5 bases removed from V and 8 bases from J, the gap between germline ends came to 15 bases. The CDR3 extends over 14 amino acids. CDR1 and CDR2 from the germline V gene are MNHEY and SVGAGI. The CDR3 here is CASSQTGPHEKLFF. The CDR3 coding sequence is TGTGCCAGCAGTCAAACAGGGCCCCACGAAAAACTGTTTTTT.

This sequence joins TRBV9 and TRBJ2-1, with 8 bases fitting TRBD2. V shed 2 bases and J 8 bases; nucleotides not matched to a gene: 6. This CDR3 region has 14 residues. Per germline, CDR1 SGDLS and CDR2 YYNGEE. In DNA, the CDR3 is TGTGCCAGCAGCGTCGGACTAGCCACTTATGAGCAGTTCTTC. Translating gives CASSVGLATYEQFF.

J is TRBJ2-5 and V is TRBV6-1, with 7 bases lining up with TRBD1. Germline CDR1 and CDR2: MNHNS and SASEGT. V dropped 4 bases and J dropped 5; count of bases not matched to a gene: 7. The CDR3 runs 14 residues. The CDR3 is CASSGTGWGETQYF. The CDR3 DNA follows: TGTGCCAGCAGTGGGACAGGTTGGGGGGAGACCCAGTACTTC.

V gene TRBV6-1 combines with J gene TRBJ2-7; the match to TRBD2 covers 7 bases. CDR3 length equals 15 residues. Trimming at V came to 2 bases and at J to 2 bases, leaving 6 bases not matched to a gene. Germline V gene lookup returns CDR1 MNHNS and CDR2 SASEGT. The CDR3 is CASSEWGGSPYEQYF. Written as DNA, the CDR3 is TGTGCCAGCAGTGAATGGGGGGGGTCTCCCTACGAGCAGTACTTC.

This chain uses TRBV14 with TRBJ1-1; TRBD1 might be the D (6 bases). This CDR3 is 15 amino acids long. V was trimmed by 1 base and J by 5 bases, leaving 14 bases between them. Germline assignment: CDR1 SGHDN and CDR2 FVKESK. The CDR3 reads CASSQVATGGTEAFF. The CDR3 nucleotides read TGTGCCAGCAGCCAAGTCGCGACAGGAGGTACTGAAGCTTTCTTT.

The chain combines TRBV4-3 with TRBJ1-3; 7 bases are shared with TRBD1. Germline V lookup: CDR1 LGHNA, CDR2 YSLEER. This CDR3 comprises 16 residues. V lost 3 bases, J lost 1 base, and 6 bases stayed unmatched. CDR3 sequence: CASSQVDRASGNTIYF. In DNA, the CDR3 is TGCGCCAGCAGCCAGGTCGACAGGGCGTCTGGAAACACCATATATTTT.

This clone was observed a single time. V gene TRBV11-3 combines with J gene TRBJ2-1, with D perhaps matching TRBD1 (6 bases). The V and J ends lost 5 bases and 9 bases respectively, with 17 bases between them. The CDR3 has 14 residues. Germline CDR1 and CDR2: SGHNT and YENEEA. CDR3 loop: CASSVVGGGVEQFF. The CDR3 DNA sequence: TGTGCCAGCAGCGTTGTAGGGGGTGGTGTTGAGCAGTTCTTC.

The rearrangement links TRBV29-1 to TRBJ2-1; tentatively, D is TRBD1 (5 bases). CDR3 length: 15 amino acids. Trimming stripped 4 bases from V and 6 bases from J, with 19 bases between. The germline V gene has CDR1 SQVTM and CDR2 ANQGSEA. The CDR3 DNA is TGCAGCGTTGCTGTTGTGACCACAGGAGCCAATGAGCAGTTCTTC. As protein: CSVAVVTTGANEQFF.

The chain combines TRBV28 with TRBJ2-7; 11 bases are a match to TRBD1. Trimming removed 7 bases from V and 5 bases from J; junction bases left unmatched: 4. CDR1 is MDHEN, CDR2 SYDVKM, per germline. This CDR3 has 13 residues. DNA for the CDR3: TGTGCCAGCAATGGACAGGGGGCCCACGAGCAGTACGTC. Its protein product is CASNGQGAHEQYV.